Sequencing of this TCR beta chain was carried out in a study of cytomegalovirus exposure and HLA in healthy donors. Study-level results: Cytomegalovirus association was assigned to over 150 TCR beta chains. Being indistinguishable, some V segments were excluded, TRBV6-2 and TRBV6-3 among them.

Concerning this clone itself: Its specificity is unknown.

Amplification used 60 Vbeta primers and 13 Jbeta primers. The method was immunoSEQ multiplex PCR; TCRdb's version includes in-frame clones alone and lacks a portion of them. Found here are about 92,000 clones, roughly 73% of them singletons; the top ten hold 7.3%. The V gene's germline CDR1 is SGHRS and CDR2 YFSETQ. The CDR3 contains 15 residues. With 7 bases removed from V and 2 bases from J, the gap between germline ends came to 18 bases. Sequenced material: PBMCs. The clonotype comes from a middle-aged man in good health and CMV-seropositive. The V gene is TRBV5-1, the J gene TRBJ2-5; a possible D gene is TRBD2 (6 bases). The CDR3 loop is CASRRLGDLQETQYF. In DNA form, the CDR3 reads TGCGCCAGCCGCCGCCTTGGGGACTTACAAGAGACCCAGTACTTC.